This TCR beta chain emerged from a study of cytomegalovirus exposure and HLA in healthy donors. Study in general: Earlier sequencing of 150 million to 200 million T cells yielded under 120 million unique TCR beta sequences. Genetic ancestry analysis placed 81% of the roughly 400 donors that were genotyped in the Caucasian-associated cluster. Whole-study results and caveats: Later work found that TCR association rates differed between HLA loci; DRB1 had the most and HLA-C the fewest.

In germline, CDR1 is SGHRS, CDR2 YFSETQ. The CDR3 has 14 amino acids. Trimming removed 0 bases from V and 7 bases from J, with 11 bases in between. PCR was performed using 60 Vbeta and 13 Jbeta primers. Sequencing used immunoSEQ multiplex PCR; TCRdb keeps in-frame clones, though not all of them. The sample has around 95,000 clones; about 81% are singletons. A note on this clone: Its antigen is undetermined.

Source material: PBMCs. V usage is TRBV5-1 and J usage is TRBJ2-1; D gene unclear. This receptor was obtained from a woman aged 35 to 49 in good health and CMV-seropositive. For the CDR3, the DNA is TGCGCCAGCAGCTTGGATCTGATGCGGAATGAGCAGTTCTTC. Amino acids: CASSLDLMRNEQFF.